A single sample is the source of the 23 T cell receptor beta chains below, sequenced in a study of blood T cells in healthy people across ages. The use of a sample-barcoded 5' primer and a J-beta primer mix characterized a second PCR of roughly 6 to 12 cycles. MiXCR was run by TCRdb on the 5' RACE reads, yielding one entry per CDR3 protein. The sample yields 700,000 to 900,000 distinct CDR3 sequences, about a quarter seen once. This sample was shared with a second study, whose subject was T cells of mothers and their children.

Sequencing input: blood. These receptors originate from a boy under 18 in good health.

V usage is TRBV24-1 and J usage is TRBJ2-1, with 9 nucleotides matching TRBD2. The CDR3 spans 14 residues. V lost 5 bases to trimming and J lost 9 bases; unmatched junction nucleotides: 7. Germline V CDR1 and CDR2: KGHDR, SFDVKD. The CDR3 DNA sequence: TGTGCCACCAGTGGTGCGGGGGGGGGCATTGAGCAGTTCTTC. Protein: CATSGAGGGIEQFF.

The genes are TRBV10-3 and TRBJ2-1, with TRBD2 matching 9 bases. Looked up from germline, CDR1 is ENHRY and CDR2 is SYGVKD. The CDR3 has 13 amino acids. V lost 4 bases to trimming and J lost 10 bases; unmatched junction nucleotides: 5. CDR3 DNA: TGTGCCATCAGTGCGGGACTAGCATACGAGCAGTTCTTC. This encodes CAISAGLAYEQFF.

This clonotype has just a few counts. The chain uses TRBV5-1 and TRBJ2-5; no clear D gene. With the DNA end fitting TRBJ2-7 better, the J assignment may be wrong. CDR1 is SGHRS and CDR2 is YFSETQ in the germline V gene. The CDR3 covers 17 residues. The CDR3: CASSLQIPLGRTYEQYF. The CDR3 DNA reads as TGCGCCAGCAGCTTGCAAATTCCCTTAGGACGGACCTACGAGCAGTACTTC.

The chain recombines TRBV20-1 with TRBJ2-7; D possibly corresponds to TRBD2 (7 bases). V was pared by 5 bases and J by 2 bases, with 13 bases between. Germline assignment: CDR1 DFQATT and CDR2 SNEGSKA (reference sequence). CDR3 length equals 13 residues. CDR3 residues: CSALRGATYEQYF. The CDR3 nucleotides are TGCAGTGCTTTACGGGGGGCCACCTACGAGCAGTACTTC.

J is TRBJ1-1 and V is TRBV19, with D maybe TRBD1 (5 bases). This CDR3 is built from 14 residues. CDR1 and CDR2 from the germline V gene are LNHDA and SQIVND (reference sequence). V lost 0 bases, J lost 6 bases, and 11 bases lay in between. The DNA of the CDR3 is TGTGCCAGTAGTATAGAAGGGGAGATGGCTGAAGCTTTCTTT. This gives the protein CASSIEGEMAEAFF.

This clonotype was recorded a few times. This chain's CDR3 is CASSLNGGTRNEQFF. The CDR3 DNA is TGCGCCAGCAGCTTAAACGGGGGGACACGCAATGAGCAGTTCTTC. The chain links TRBV5-1 to TRBJ2-1; perhaps TRBD2 as D (7 bases). The CDR3 consists of 15 residues. From germline, CDR1 is SGHRS and CDR2 YFSETQ. Trimming left V 2 bases short and J 6 bases short, with 15 bases between.

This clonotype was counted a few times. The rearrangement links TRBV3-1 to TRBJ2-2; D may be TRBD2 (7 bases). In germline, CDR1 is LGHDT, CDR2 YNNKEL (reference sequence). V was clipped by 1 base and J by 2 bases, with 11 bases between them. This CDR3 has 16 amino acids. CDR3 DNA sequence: TGTGCCAGCAGCCAAGGGGGGGGCCAAAACACCGGGGAGCTGTTTTTT. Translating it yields CASSQGGGQNTGELFF.

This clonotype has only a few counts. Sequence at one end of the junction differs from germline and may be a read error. CDR3 in amino acids: CASSLDGGGSDNEQFF. In DNA, the CDR3 is TGCGCCAGCAGCTTGGACGGCGGGGGCTCCGACAATGAGCAGTTCTTC. V is TRBV5-1 and J is TRBJ2-5; D is possibly TRBD2 (7 bases). The end of the DNA fits TRBJ2-1 better, so the J call may be wrong. The CDR3 runs 16 residues. Germline V gene lookup returns CDR1 SGHRS and CDR2 YFSETQ.

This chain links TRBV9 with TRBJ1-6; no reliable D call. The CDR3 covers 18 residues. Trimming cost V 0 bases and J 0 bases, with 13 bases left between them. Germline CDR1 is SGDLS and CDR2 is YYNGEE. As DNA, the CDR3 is TGTGCCAGCAGCGTAGTAGTAGCCCTGGGCTCCTATAATTCACCCCTCCACTTT. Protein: CASSVVVALGSYNSPLHF.

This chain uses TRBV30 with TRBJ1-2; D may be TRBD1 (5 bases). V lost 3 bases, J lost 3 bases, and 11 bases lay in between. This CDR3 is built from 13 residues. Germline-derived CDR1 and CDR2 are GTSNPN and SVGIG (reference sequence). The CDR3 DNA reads TGTGCCTGGAGGGCCGGGACCTACTATGGCTACACCTTC. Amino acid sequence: CAWRAGTYYGYTF.

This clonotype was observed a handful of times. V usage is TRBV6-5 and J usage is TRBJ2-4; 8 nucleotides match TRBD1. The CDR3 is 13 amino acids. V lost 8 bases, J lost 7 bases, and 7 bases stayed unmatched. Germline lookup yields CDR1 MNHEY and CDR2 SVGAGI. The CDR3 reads CASAEQGDNIQYF. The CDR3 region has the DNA TGTGCCAGCGCGGAACAGGGGGATAACATTCAGTACTTC.

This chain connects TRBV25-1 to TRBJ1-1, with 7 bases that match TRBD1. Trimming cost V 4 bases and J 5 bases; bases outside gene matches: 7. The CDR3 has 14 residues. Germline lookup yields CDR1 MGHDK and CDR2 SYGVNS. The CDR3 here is CASSGQGIATEAFF. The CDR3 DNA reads TGTGCCAGCAGTGGACAGGGAATAGCTACTGAAGCTTTCTTT.

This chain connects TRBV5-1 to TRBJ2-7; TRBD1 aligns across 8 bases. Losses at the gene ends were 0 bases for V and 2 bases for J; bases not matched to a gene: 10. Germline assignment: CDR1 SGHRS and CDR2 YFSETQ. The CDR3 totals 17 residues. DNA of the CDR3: TGCGCCAGCAGCTTGGTGGGGGACAGGAAGATGCCCTACGAGCAGTACTTC. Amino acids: CASSLVGDRKMPYEQYF.

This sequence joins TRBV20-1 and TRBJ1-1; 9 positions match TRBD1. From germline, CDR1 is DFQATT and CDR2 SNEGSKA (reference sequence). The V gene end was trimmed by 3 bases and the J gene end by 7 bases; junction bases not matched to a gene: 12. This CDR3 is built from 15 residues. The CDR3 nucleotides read TGCAGTGCTAGTTTCGTCGGACAGGGGAAGAGTGAAGCTTTCTTT. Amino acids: CSASFVGQGKSEAFF.

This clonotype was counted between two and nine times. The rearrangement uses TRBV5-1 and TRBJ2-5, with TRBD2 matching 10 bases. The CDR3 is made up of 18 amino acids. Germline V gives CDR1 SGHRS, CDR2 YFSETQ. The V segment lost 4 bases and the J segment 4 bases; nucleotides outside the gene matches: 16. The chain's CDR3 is CASSQRSQSGGAPETQYF. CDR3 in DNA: TGCGCCAGCAGCCAACGATCGCAAAGCGGGGGGGCTCCAGAGACCCAGTACTTC.

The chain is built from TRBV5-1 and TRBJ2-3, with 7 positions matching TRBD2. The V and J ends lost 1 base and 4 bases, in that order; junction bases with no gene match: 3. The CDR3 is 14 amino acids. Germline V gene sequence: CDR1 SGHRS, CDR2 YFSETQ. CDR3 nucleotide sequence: TGCGCCAGCAGCTTGTCGACTAGCCCAGATACGCAGTATTTT. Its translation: CASSLSTSPDTQYF.

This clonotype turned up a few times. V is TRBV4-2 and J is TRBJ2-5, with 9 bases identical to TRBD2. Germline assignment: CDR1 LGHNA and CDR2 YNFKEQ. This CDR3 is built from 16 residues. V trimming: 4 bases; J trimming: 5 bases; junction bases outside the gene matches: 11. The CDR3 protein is CASSRDSGGSGETQYF. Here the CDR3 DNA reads TGTGCCAGCAGCCGCGATAGCGGGGGCTCCGGGGAGACCCAGTACTTC.

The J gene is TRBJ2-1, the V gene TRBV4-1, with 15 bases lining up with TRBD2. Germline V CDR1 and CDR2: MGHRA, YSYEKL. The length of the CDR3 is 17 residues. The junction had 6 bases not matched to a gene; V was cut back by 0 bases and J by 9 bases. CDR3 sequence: CASSQDHGTSGRSEQFF. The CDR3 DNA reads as TGCGCCAGCAGCCAAGATCATGGGACTAGCGGGAGGAGTGAGCAGTTCTTC.

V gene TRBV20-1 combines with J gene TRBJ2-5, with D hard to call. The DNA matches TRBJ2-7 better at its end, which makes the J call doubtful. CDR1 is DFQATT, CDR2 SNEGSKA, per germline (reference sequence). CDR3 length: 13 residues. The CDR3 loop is CSAKAHPSSEQYF. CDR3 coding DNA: TGCAGTGCTAAAGCCCACCCAAGCTCCGAGCAGTACTTC.

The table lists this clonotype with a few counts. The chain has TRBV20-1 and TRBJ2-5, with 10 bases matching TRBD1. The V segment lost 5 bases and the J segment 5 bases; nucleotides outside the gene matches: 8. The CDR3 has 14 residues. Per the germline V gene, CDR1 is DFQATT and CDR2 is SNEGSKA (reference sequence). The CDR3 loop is CSALGTGVRETQYF. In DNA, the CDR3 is TGCAGTGCTCTCGGGACAGGGGTGAGGGAGACCCAGTACTTC.

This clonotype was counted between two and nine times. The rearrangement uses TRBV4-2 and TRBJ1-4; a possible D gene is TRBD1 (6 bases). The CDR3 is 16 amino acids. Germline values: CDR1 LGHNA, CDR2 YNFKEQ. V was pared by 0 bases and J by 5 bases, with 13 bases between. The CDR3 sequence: CASSQDDTGRNEKLFF. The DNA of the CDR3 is TGTGCCAGCAGCCAAGATGATACAGGGAGGAATGAAAAACTGTTTTTT.

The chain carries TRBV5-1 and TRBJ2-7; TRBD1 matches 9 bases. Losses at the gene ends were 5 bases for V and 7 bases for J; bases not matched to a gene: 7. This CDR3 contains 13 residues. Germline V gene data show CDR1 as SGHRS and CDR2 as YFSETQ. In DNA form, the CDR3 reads TGCGCCAGCAGGCCGGGACAGGGCGAAGAGCAGTACTTC. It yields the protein CASRPGQGEEQYF. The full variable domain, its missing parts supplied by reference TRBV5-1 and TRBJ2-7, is KAGVTQTPRYLIKTRGQQVTLSCSPISGHRSVSWYQQTPGQGLQFLFEYFSETQRNKGNFPGRFSGRQFSNSRSEMNVSTLELGDSALYLCASRPGQGEEQYFGPGTRLTVT.

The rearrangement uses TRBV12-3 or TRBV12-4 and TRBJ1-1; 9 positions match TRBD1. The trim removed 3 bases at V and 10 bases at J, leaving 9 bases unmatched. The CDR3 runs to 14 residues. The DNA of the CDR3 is TGTGCCAGCAGTTTGAGAGGACAGGGGCTGGGAGCTTTCTTT. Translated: CASSLRGQGLGAFF.